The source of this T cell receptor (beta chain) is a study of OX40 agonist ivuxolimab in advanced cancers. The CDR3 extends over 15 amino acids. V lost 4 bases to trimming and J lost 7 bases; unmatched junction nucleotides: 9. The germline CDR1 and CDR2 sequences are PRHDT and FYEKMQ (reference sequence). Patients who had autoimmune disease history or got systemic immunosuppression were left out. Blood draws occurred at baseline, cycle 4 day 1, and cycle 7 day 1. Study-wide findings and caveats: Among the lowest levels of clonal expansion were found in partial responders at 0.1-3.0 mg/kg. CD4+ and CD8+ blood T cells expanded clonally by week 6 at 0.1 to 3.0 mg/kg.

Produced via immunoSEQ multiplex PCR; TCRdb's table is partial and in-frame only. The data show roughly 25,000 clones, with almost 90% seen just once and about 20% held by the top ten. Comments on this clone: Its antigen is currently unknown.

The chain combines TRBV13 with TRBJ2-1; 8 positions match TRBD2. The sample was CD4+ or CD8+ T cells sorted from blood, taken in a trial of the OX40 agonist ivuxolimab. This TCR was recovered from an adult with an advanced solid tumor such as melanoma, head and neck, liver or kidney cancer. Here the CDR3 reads CASSSRGGERNEQFF. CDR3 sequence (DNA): TGTGCCAGCAGCTCCCGGGGGGGCGAGAGGAATGAGCAGTTCTTC.